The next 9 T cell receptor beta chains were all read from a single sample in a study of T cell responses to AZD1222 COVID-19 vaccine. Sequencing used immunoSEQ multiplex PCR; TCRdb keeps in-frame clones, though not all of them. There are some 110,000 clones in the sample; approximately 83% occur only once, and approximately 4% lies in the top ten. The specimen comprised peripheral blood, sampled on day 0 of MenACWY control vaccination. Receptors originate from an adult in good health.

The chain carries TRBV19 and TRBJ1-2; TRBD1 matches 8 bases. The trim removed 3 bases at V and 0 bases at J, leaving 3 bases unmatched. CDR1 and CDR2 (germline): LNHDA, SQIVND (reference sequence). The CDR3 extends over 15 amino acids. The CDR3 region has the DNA TGTGCCAGTAGTATCGGGACAGGAGCTAACTATGGCTACACCTTC. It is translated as CASSIGTGANYGYTF.

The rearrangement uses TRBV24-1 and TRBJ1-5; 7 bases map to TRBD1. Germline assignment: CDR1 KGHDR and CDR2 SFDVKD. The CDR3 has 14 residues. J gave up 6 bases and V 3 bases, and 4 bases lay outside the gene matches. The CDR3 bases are TGTGCCACCAGTGATCGACAGGGTGTTCAGCCCCAGCATTTT. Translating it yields CATSDRQGVQPQHF.

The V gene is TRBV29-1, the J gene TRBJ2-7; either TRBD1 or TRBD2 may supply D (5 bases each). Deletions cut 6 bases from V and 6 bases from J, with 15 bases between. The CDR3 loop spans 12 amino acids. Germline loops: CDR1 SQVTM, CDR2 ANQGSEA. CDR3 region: CSVGRNLFEQYF. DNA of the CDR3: TGCAGCGTGGGACGGAACCTGTTCGAGCAGTACTTC.

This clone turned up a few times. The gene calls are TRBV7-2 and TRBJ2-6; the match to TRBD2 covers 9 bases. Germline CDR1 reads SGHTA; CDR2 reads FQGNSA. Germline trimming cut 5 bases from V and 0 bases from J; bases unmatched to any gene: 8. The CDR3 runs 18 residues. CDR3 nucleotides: TGTGCCAGCAGCCCGGCGGGGGGGCGATTCTCTGGGGCCAACGTCCTGACTTTC. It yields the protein CASSPAGGRFSGANVLTF.

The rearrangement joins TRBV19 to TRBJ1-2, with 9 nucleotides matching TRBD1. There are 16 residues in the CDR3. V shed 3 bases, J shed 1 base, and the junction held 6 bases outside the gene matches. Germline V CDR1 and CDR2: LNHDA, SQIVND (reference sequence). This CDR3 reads CASSIRTGVLNYGYTF. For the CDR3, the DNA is TGTGCCAGTAGTATCCGGACAGGGGTTCTTAACTATGGCTACACCTTC.

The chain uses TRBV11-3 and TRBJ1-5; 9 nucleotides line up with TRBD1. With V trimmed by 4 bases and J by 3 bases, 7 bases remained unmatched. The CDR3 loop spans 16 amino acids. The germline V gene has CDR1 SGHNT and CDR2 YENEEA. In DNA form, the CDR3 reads TGTGCCAGCAGCTCCCGGACAGGGGTGGACAATCAGCCCCAGCATTTT. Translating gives CASSSRTGVDNQPQHF.

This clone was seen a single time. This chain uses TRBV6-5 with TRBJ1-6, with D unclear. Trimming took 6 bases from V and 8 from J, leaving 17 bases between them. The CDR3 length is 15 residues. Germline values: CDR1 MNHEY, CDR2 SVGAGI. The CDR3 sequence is CASRLDRREDSPLHF. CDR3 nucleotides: TGTGCCAGCAGACTTGATAGAAGGGAAGATTCACCCCTCCACTTT.

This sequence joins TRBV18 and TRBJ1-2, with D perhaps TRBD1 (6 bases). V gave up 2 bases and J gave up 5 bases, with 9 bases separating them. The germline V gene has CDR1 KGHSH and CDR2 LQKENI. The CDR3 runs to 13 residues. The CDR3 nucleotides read TGTGCCAGCTCACCAAACAGGGATTATGGCTACACCTTC. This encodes CASSPNRDYGYTF.

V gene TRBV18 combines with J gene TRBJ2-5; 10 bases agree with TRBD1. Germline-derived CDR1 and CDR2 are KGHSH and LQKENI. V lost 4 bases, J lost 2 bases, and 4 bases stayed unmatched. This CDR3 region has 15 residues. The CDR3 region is CASSLRDRGQETQYF. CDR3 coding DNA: TGTGCCAGCTCACTCAGGGACAGGGGACAAGAGACCCAGTACTTC. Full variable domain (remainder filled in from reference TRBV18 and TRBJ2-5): NAGVMQNPRHLVRRRGQEARLRCSPMKGHSHVYWYRQLPEEGLKFMVYLQKENIIDESGMPKERFSAEFPKEGPSILRIQQVVRGDSAAYFCASSLRDRGQETQYFGPGTRLLVL.